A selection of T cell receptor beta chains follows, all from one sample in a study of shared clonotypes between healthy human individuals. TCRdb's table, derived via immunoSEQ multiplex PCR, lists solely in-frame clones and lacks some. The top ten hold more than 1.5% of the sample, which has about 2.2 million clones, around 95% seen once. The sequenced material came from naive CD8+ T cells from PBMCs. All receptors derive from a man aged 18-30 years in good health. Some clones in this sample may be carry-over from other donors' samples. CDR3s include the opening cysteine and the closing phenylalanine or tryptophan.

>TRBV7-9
CASRGGQPPLEQYF
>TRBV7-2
CASSFRQNHPSGNTIYF
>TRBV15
CATSRDRRGRTIEAFF
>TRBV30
CAWAGLAFYNEQFF
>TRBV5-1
CASSSTRGANTGELFF
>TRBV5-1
CASSSGLVPWHTGELFF
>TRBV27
CASRDRDHSSGLYTF
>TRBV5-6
CASSQPGQASGVHYEQYF
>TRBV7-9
CASSKTGAVNYGYTF
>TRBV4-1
CASSQVFPESYEQYF
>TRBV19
CASSILGAAGLNYGYTF
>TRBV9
CASSDGTGETDEKLFF
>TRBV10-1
CASSELAGGTEAFF
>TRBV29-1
CSVRSGGNTGELFF
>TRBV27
CASRPGGGGRKLFF
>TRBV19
CASSQGRGNTEAFF
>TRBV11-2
CASSLEEDIKREGFNEQFF